These 31 T cell receptor beta chains came from one sample sequenced in a study of T cells in Graves' hyperthyroidism and ophthalmopathy (dated by TCRdb to the late 2010s). The receptor library was made with multiplex PCR. Reads for this sample came from an Illumina HiSeq 2000. The TCR beta CDR3 regions were amplified from the RNA transcripts. The first round of RT-PCR for the TCR CDR3 was performed with the HTBI primer set and the Qiagen OneStep RT-PCR kit. TCRdb reanalyzed the raw reads on its own, using fastp at Q25 for trimming and MiXCR for clone calling, and kept in-frame beta chains. Identical CDR3 protein sequences are pooled into one entry, listed with their most common genes and DNA. This sample is represented by around 600,000 distinct CDR3 sequences; more than 15% of them were singletons. Approximately 7.4% of the sample comes from the top ten. Sample: blood. The receptor set was obtained from a woman between 25 and 40 years old with Graves' hyperthyroidism.

This clonotype was counted only a few times. J is TRBJ2-3 and V is TRBV27; maybe TRBD1 (5 bases). The CDR3 sequence is 15 residues long. Germline lookup yields CDR1 MNHEY and CDR2 SMNVEV (reference sequence). The V and J ends lost 0 bases and 4 bases respectively, with 11 bases between them. DNA for the CDR3: TGTGCCAGCAGTTTATCTGCAGGGTCAGCAGATACGCAGTATTTT. It codes for CASSLSAGSADTQYF.

This clonotype was recorded a few times. The gene calls are TRBV7-3 and TRBJ2-3; no definite D call. V was shortened by 0 bases and J by 3 bases, with 13 bases between the two germline ends. The CDR3 is 16 residues long. Germline CDR1 and CDR2: SGHTA and FQGTGA. CDR3 nucleotides: TGTGCCAGCAGCTTAACTGGTTCGGACGTAACAGATACGCAGTATTTT. This codes for CASSLTGSDVTDTQYF.

A few counts support this clonotype. The V call is TRBV7-2, the J call TRBJ1-2; D might be TRBD1 (6 bases). V dropped 0 bases and J dropped 2 bases, with 10 bases sitting between them. Germline lookup yields CDR1 SGHTA and CDR2 FQGNSA. The CDR3 consists of 15 residues. Written as DNA, the CDR3 is TGTGCCAGCAGCTTAGCGGCAGGGGAAAACTATGGCTACACCTTC. This sequence encodes CASSLAAGENYGYTF.

V usage is TRBV19 and J usage is TRBJ2-7, with 8 positions matching TRBD2. Unmatched junction bases numbered 9, after V lost 4 bases and J lost 4 bases. From germline, CDR1 is LNHDA and CDR2 SQIVND (reference sequence). CDR3 size: 15 residues. CDR3 region: CASSTKRESLYEQYF. CDR3 DNA sequence: TGTGCCAGTAGTACCAAGCGGGAGAGCTTATACGAGCAGTACTTC.

This clonotype was detected a few times. The chain employs TRBV7-9 and TRBJ2-2, with D perhaps matching TRBD1 (6 bases). V lost 4 bases to trimming and J lost 2 bases, with 17 bases between them. CDR1 is SEHNR, CDR2 FQNEAQ, per germline (reference sequence). The CDR3 contains 17 residues. The CDR3 here is CASSSPRGRNNTGELFF. Written as DNA, the CDR3 is TGTGCCAGCAGCTCCCCGAGGGGGAGAAATAACACCGGGGAGCTGTTTTTT. The entire variable domain, with the rest obtained from reference TRBV7-9 and TRBJ2-2, is as follows: DTGVSQNPRHKITKRGQNVTFRCDPISEHNRLYWYRQTLGQGPEFLTYFQNEAQLEKSRLLSDRFSAERPKGSFSTLEIQRTEQGDSAMYLCASSSPRGRNNTGELFFGEGSRLTVL.

This clonotype showed up many times. The V call is TRBV28, the J call TRBJ2-7; 8 bases fit TRBD1. The V and J ends lost 8 bases and 3 bases, in that order; junction bases with no gene match: 9. This CDR3 spans 14 amino acids. Germline CDR1 is MDHEN and CDR2 is SYDVKM. CDR3 sequence (DNA): TGTGCCAGCGTTACCGGGACAGGACGCTACGAGCAGTACTTC. Protein sequence: CASVTGTGRYEQYF.

The sample holds a few counts of this clonotype. This chain joins TRBV29-1 and TRBJ2-1; D unclear. This CDR3 is 15 amino acids long. V lost 3 bases to trimming and J lost 4 bases, with 16 bases between them. Germline loops: CDR1 SQVTM, CDR2 ANQGSEA. The CDR3 region has the DNA TGCAGCGTTGATAAGCCCGGCTCGATTTACAATGAGCAGTTCTTC. Translation gives CSVDKPGSIYNEQFF.

This clonotype came up many times. This rearrangement joins TRBV3-1 to TRBJ2-1, with a possible D match to TRBD2 (6 bases). This CDR3 has 18 residues. Germline values: CDR1 LGHDT, CDR2 YNNKEL (reference sequence). Trimming took 0 bases from V and 0 from J, leaving 15 bases between them. CDR3 nucleotide sequence: TGTGCCAGCAGCCAAGATCAAGGCGGGATAAGCTCCTACAATGAGCAGTTCTTC. It translates to CASSQDQGGISSYNEQFF.

The genes are TRBV7-9 and TRBJ2-3; D unclear. The CDR3 contains 15 residues. V lost 5 bases and J 7 bases, leaving 19 bases between the germline ends. Germline CDR1 reads SEHNR; CDR2 reads FQNEAQ (reference sequence). The CDR3 reads CASSPRGTGANTQYF. The CDR3, as DNA: TGTGCCAGCAGCCCCCGAGGTACCGGCGCAAATACGCAGTATTTT.

This clonotype was detected many times. The chain joins TRBV30 to TRBJ1-1, with unresolved D. The V end was cut by 1 base, the J end by 5 bases, with 11 bases between. CDR1 and CDR2 from the germline V gene are GTSNPN and SVGIG (reference sequence). The CDR3 has 13 amino acids. This chain's CDR3 is CAWSGFTGTEAFF. The CDR3 DNA sequence: TGTGCCTGGAGTGGCTTTACGGGGACTGAAGCTTTCTTT.

This clonotype was recorded many times. The gene calls are TRBV7-9 and TRBJ2-3, with TRBD2 matching over 9 bases. J was trimmed by 5 bases and V by 4 bases; bases with no gene match: 7. Germline V gene lookup returns CDR1 SEHNR and CDR2 FQNEAQ (reference sequence). This CDR3 spans 15 amino acids. The CDR3 protein is CASSSGRLAEDTQYF. CDR3 nucleotide sequence: TGTGCCAGCAGCTCCGGACGACTAGCGGAAGATACGCAGTATTTT.

Many counts were recorded for this clonotype. The rearrangement uses TRBV10-3 and TRBJ2-1; 11 bases are a match to TRBD2. The CDR3 has 14 residues. V was clipped by 10 bases and J by 3 bases; unmatched bases: 5. CDR1 and CDR2 (germline): ENHRY, SYGVKD. The CDR3 spells CATKGTSGYNEQFF. The CDR3 DNA is TGTGCCACCAAAGGGACTAGCGGCTACAATGAGCAGTTCTTC.

This clonotype was found many times. The gene calls are TRBV12-3 or TRBV12-4 and TRBJ2-7, with D unresolved. The CDR3 has 14 amino acids. V was cut by 1 base and J by 5 bases, with 12 bases left in between. The DNA for the CDR3 is TGTGCCAGCAGTTTAGAAGTTTCTCGGAACGAGCAGTACTTC. It codes for CASSLEVSRNEQYF.

In its sample, this clonotype was seen many times. The chain recombines TRBV27 with TRBJ2-7, with D perhaps matching TRBD1 (5 bases). This CDR3 comprises 14 residues. Germline lookup yields CDR1 MNHEY and CDR2 SMNVEV (reference sequence). V was clipped by 5 bases and J by 4 bases, with 15 bases between them. CDR3 loop: CASSLGPVWYEQYF. The CDR3 DNA sequence: TGTGCCAGCAGTCTGGGGCCGGTTTGGTACGAGCAGTACTTC.

The V call is TRBV6-2 or TRBV6-3, the J call TRBJ2-2; D is ambiguous. V was pared by 0 bases and J by 6 bases, with 8 bases between. The CDR3 has 14 residues. CDR1 is MNHEY and CDR2 is SVGEGT in the germline V gene. The DNA for the CDR3 is TGTGCCAGCAGTTACTCTCAATCAGCCGGGGAGCTGTTTTTT. This sequence encodes CASSYSQSAGELFF.

The chain couples TRBV5-1 to TRBJ1-5, with D hard to call. This CDR3 comprises 14 residues. Trimming stripped 0 bases from V and 9 bases from J, with 13 bases between. The germline V gene has CDR1 SGHRS and CDR2 YFSETQ. The CDR3 DNA reads TGCGCCAGCAGCTTGGCCGGTGGGTTCGCGCCCCAGCATTTT. Its translation is CASSLAGGFAPQHF.

This rearrangement joins TRBV11-2 to TRBJ1-2, with TRBD1 as a possible D gene (5 bases). V lost 6 bases and J 4 bases, leaving 12 bases between the germline ends. Germline V gene sequence: CDR1 SGHAT, CDR2 FQNNGV. The CDR3 is 13 residues long. CDR3 nucleotides: TGTGCCAGCAGTGCAAGGGGCGGCTATGGCTACACCTTC. As protein: CASSARGGYGYTF.

This clonotype was seen many times. The J gene is TRBJ1-3, the V gene TRBV6-1; 9 nucleotides agree with TRBD1. CDR1 and CDR2 from the germline V gene are MNHNS and SASEGT. This CDR3 is built from 16 residues. With 5 bases clipped from V and 0 bases from J, the junction kept 5 bases outside the gene matches. CDR3 nucleotide sequence: TGTGCCAGCAGTAGGGACAGGGCCGCCTCTGGAAACACCATATATTTT. Protein: CASSRDRAASGNTIYF.

This clonotype was recorded only once. A much larger clone lies one base from this, so it may be a read error. The chain recombines TRBV18 with TRBJ1-1; D perhaps matches TRBD1 (6 bases). Germline CDR1 and CDR2: KGHSH and LQKENI. V lost 8 bases to trimming and J lost 2 bases, with 15 bases between them. This CDR3 is 14 amino acids long. CDR3 amino acids: CASPSTGQNTEAFF. The CDR3, as DNA: TGTGCCAGCCCAAGCACAGGGCAAAACACTGAAGCTTTCTTT.

This clonotype has a handful of counts. The chain carries TRBV19 and TRBJ2-1; D unclear. The CDR3 is 14 amino acids. The germline gives CDR1 LNHDA, CDR2 SQIVND (reference sequence). V was shortened by 7 bases and J by 2 bases, with 12 bases between the two germline ends. CDR3 protein: CASTRGSPYNEQFF. In DNA, the CDR3 is TGTGCCAGTACCCGAGGAAGTCCCTACAATGAGCAGTTCTTC.

This clonotype was detected only a few times. The V and J genes are TRBV11-3 and TRBJ2-1; 11 bases agree with TRBD2. Germline V CDR1 and CDR2: SGHNT, YENEEA. The CDR3 spans 19 residues. Germline trimming cut 5 bases from V and 0 bases from J; bases unmatched to any gene: 12. In nucleotides, the CDR3 is TGTGCCAGCAGCCTAAGGACTAGCGGGTCTACCTTCTCCTACAATGAGCAGTTCTTC. Translating it yields CASSLRTSGSTFSYNEQFF.

Many counts were recorded for this clonotype. J is TRBJ2-1 and V is TRBV13, with TRBD2 matching over 7 bases. V gave up 3 bases and J gave up 7 bases; unmatched junction bases: 6. CDR3 length: 14 amino acids. CDR1 is PRHDT and CDR2 is FYEKMQ in the germline V gene (reference sequence). In DNA, the CDR3 is TGTGCCAGCAGCTTGGGCCCCGGGGGGAATGAGCAGTTCTTC. Protein product: CASSLGPGGNEQFF.

This clonotype has just a few counts. The chain links TRBV4-2 to TRBJ2-2; the match to TRBD1 covers 8 bases. The V segment lost 2 bases and the J segment 0 bases; nucleotides outside the gene matches: 8. The CDR3 is made up of 18 amino acids. The germline V gene has CDR1 LGHNA and CDR2 YNFKEQ. The CDR3 loop reads CASSQTYQGAANTGELFF. For the CDR3, the DNA is TGTGCCAGCAGCCAAACTTACCAGGGGGCGGCGAACACCGGGGAGCTGTTTTTT.

The table lists this clonotype with many counts. The rearrangement joins TRBV7-3 to TRBJ2-5, with D tentatively TRBD2 (7 bases). With 3 bases removed from V and 2 bases from J, the gap between germline ends came to 13 bases. The CDR3 sequence is 15 residues long. Germline CDR1 is SGHTA and CDR2 is FQGTGA. The CDR3 spells CASSLGGPPQETQYF. The DNA of the CDR3 is TGTGCCAGCAGCTTGGGGGGGCCACCGCAAGAGACCCAGTACTTC.

This clonotype was observed at least ten times. The V and J genes are TRBV18 and TRBJ2-2, with 7 bases that match TRBD2. Trimming at V came to 6 bases and at J to 6 bases, leaving 4 bases not matched to a gene. The CDR3 runs to 13 residues. Germline CDR1 reads KGHSH; CDR2 reads LQKENI. DNA of the CDR3: TGTGCCAGCTCCGGGACTAAGGCCGGGGAGCTGTTTTTT. This gives the protein CASSGTKAGELFF.

This clonotype was seen a few times. The J gene is TRBJ2-7, the V gene TRBV4-1, with TRBD2 matching over 9 bases. CDR1 MGHRA and CDR2 YSYEKL come from the germline V gene. V lost 0 bases, J lost 4 bases, and 7 bases stayed unmatched. The CDR3 covers 16 residues. CDR3 nucleotide sequence: TGCGCCAGCAGCCAAGACCCTAGCGGGACCAGGTACGAGCAGTACTTC. Amino acid sequence: CASSQDPSGTRYEQYF.

This rearrangement joins TRBV5-5 to TRBJ1-2; D is ambiguous. CDR3 length: 14 residues. The germline V gene encodes CDR1 SGHKS and CDR2 YYEKEE (reference sequence). V lost 5 bases and J 6 bases, leaving 17 bases between the germline ends. Here the CDR3 reads CASRRYLWTHGYTF. The CDR3 nucleotides are TGTGCCAGCAGACGCTACCTATGGACCCATGGCTACACCTTC. Filled out from reference TRBV5-5 and TRBJ1-2, the complete variable domain reads DAGVTQSPTHLIKTRGQQVTLRCSPISGHKSVSWYQQVLGQGPQFIFQYYEKEERGRGNFPDRFSARQFPNYSSELNVNALLLGDSALYLCASRRYLWTHGYTFGSGTRLTVV.

This clonotype was observed many times. This chain links TRBV6-2 or TRBV6-3 with TRBJ1-1, with TRBD1 as a possible D gene (5 bases). The CDR3 has 14 residues. Trimming took off 2 bases at V and 7 bases at J, with 14 bases between the two ends. CDR1 and CDR2 (germline): MNHEY, SVGEGT. CDR3 sequence: CASSYGGSNGEAFF. Here the CDR3 DNA reads TGTGCCAGCAGTTACGGGGGTAGTAACGGTGAAGCTTTCTTT.

This clonotype was observed a few times. The V and J genes are TRBV27 and TRBJ2-7; either TRBD1 or TRBD2 may supply D (5 bases each). Germline values: CDR1 MNHEY, CDR2 SMNVEV (reference sequence). The CDR3 has 14 amino acids. V gave up 3 bases and J gave up 4 bases, with 13 bases separating them. CDR3 protein: CASSFGGDLYEQYF. Here the CDR3 DNA reads TGTGCCAGCAGTTTTGGGGGAGATCTGTACGAGCAGTACTTC.

This clonotype was recorded many times. V is TRBV28 and J is TRBJ2-7, with 10 nucleotides matching TRBD1. Germline V CDR1 and CDR2: MDHEN, SYDVKM. V shed 6 bases, J shed 6 bases, and the junction held 5 bases outside the gene matches. The CDR3 has 13 residues. CDR3 residues: CASRRDRGGEQYF. The CDR3 coding sequence is TGTGCCAGCAGGAGGGACAGGGGCGGCGAGCAGTACTTC.

This clonotype came up many times. Written as DNA, the CDR3 is TGTGCCAGCAACTTAGCGGGAGGGGCCCCAGATACGCAGTATTTT. Amino acid sequence: CASNLAGGAPDTQYF. This chain connects TRBV3-1 to TRBJ2-3, with 11 bases fitting TRBD2. This CDR3 has 15 amino acids. CDR1 and CDR2 (germline): LGHDT, YNNKEL (reference sequence). The V gene end was trimmed by 7 bases and the J gene end by 4 bases; junction bases not matched to a gene: 7.